This T cell receptor beta chain was profiled in a study of T-cell memory formation after mild COVID-19. Study conclusions and caveats: Most CD4+ clones that shrank were in CM and EM, while CD8+ ones turned up in EMRA.

Barcoded TCR alpha and TCR beta cDNA libraries with UMIs came from 5'RACE using constant-segment primers. One entry per CDR3 protein, called by TCRdb with MiXCR from the 5' RACE reads. The sample yields about 400,000 distinct CDR3 sequences, about 15% seen once. The CDR3 is 16 amino acids. CDR1 and CDR2 (germline): MGHRA, YSYEKL. J gave up 6 bases and V 1 base, and 6 bases lay outside the gene matches. In this sample, this clonotype turned up once. Its antigen is not identified. This chain joins TRBV4-1 and TRBJ2-2, with 9 bases matching TRBD2. The TCR comes from a man between 18 and 35 years old who had mild COVID-19 (a few samples of this study predate the infection). Cell type and time point are not known. Input material: PBMCs or a T cell subset sorted from them (not recorded which). The CDR3 DNA follows: TGCGCCAGCAGCCAAGTACGCGGGGGGGCGTCCGGGGAGCTGTTTTTT. Translated: CASSQVRGGASGELFF.